This T cell receptor (beta chain) is from a study of blood T cell repertoires in COVID-19. As for the study in general: PBMCs, B-cell-depleted T cells, or T cells were the source of the cDNA or gDNA that made up the material.

Per the germline V gene, CDR1 is MNHEY and CDR2 is SMNVEV (reference sequence). CDR3 length: 14 residues. The V end lost 5 bases, the J end lost 2 bases, and 12 bases lay between the germline ends. Participants reported their clinical history, and cohort assignment relied on those reports. In Cohort 3, a recovered donor had either two negative PCRs, clearance, or symptom resolution. In the original workflow: Nucleated cell counts were estimated from reference gene primer amplification. Here immunoSEQ multiplex PCR was the method, and the copy in TCRdb shows in-frame clones only, minus some. The V and J calls and clone size come from that table; D and trimming were worked out from the DNA. This sample has some 300,000 clones, with around nine tenths found just once.

The chain employs TRBV27 and TRBJ2-5, with D tentatively TRBD2 (5 bases). The sample comprised PBMCs or T cells enriched from blood (not recorded which). The TCR sequence derives from a woman in her thirties who had recovered from COVID-19. In DNA form, the CDR3 reads TGTGCCAGCAGTCTCTGGAGCGGACAAGAGACCCAGTACTTC. This sequence encodes CASSLWSGQETQYF.